Here is one TCR beta chain with its context. This clonotype showed up just a few times. Its target antigen remains unknown. Qualities for individual bases were not recorded, and no much larger clone is one base off. These data come from a study of T-cell memory formation after mild COVID-19 (dated by TCRdb to the early 2020s). In terms of the full investigation: TCR sequence clusters from the two donors were largely donor specific. In two donors, T-cell clones that expanded and contracted after mild COVID-19 were tracked by sequencing TCRalpha and TCRbeta repertoires over time. Two young, previously healthy adult volunteers, one female and one male, were included in the cohort.

Instrument on record: Illumina NovaSeq 6000. cDNA libraries for TCRalpha and TCRbeta were prepared by 5'RACE using constant-segment primers, with sample barcodes and unique molecular identifiers added. RNA was extracted from every sample with Trizol reagent. Amplification of the libraries took two PCR steps, and the second step added a second sample barcode plus Illumina TruSeq adapters. The libraries were sequenced on an Illumina NovaSeq using 2 x 150 bp paired-end reads. In the authors' own workflow: With migec v1.2.7, reads were demultiplexed and then collapsed into UMI-guided consensus sequences. With mixcr v2.1.11, UMI consensuses were aligned to TRA and TRB V and J templates and assembled into clonotypes. A clonotype was counted as expanded or contracted only when both edgeR and NoisET called the clonotype significant, with the noise models trained on biological replicates. For edgeR calls, the cutoffs were a false discovery rate-adjusted p below 0.01 and a log2 fold-change threshold of 1. As an exploratory analysis of dynamics, PCA with hierarchical clustering was applied to max-normalized trajectories of the 1000 most abundant clonotypes. Separately sequenced CD4+ and CD8+ repertoires were used to assign the CD4 or CD8 phenotype of responding clones. TCRdb applied fastp at Q25 and MiXCR to the public reads, then kept only in-frame beta chains. Each entry merges the rows of one CDR3 protein and shows their most common DNA and genes. TCRdb, not the original authors, processed these V and J calls. The table for this sample lists roughly 43,000 distinct CDR3 sequences; more than 9% of them were counted only once. The biggest ten clones account for about 10% of the sample.

The study at large found these results: Contracting CD4+ clones were found mainly in CM and EM memory subsets, while CD8+ clones were enriched in EMRA. Balanced CD4/CD8 phenotypes were observed for clones contracting from day 15 to 85, whereas a bias towards CD4+ was observed for a second wave of clones expanding from day 15 to 37. The detection of some responding clones in pre-infection memory suggests that pre-existing cross-reactive memory T cells joined the SARS-CoV-2 response. Whether the second-wave clones peaking on day 37 were SARS-CoV-2 specific was not confirmed. The study covered only two mild cases, and larger cohorts including severe cases with pre-infection samples were considered necessary.

For CDR1 and CDR2, the germline V gene lists SGHRS and YFSETQ. The CDR3 has 13 amino acids, counting the end cysteine and phenylalanine. The CDR3 DNA has 39 bases and is translated from base 1. The junction shows trimming of 2 bases on V and 4 bases on J, plus 7 bases between the germline ends. PBMCs were isolated by Ficoll-Paque density gradient centrifugation. The TCR was taken from an adult woman who had mild COVID-19 (a few samples of this study predate the infection). The sample titles of this study are shuffled in the database, so cell type and time point are left out; the donor was told from shared clones. The sample consisted of PBMCs or a T cell subset sorted from them (not recorded which). This receptor chain uses TRBV5-1 and TRBJ2-1; the D gene assignment is ambiguous. The DNA sequence is TGCGCCAGCAGCTTAATAGGGTACAATGAGCAGTTCTTC. The translation is CASSLIGYNEQFF. Extended through the reference TRBV5-1 and TRBJ2-1 proteins, this CDR3 yields the full variable domain: KAGVTQTPRYLIKTRGQQVTLSCSPISGHRSVSWYQQTPGQGLQFLFEYFSETQRNKGNFPGRFSGRQFSNSRSEMNVSTLELGDSALYLCASSLIGYNEQFFGPGTRLTVL.